Below are 3 T cell receptor beta chains sequenced from a single sample in a study of blood T cell repertoires in COVID-19. The protocol was immunoSEQ multiplex PCR, while the TCRdb copy is restricted to in-frame clones and leaves out a portion. The profile covers roughly 260,000 clones, with about nine tenths appearing a single time and around 11% taken by the ten largest. Sample: peripheral blood. These receptors were obtained from a woman aged 25 to 39 with COVID-19, enrolled during active disease.

This chain connects TRBV5-6 to TRBJ2-1; TRBD2 aligns across 11 bases. The CDR3 loop spans 14 amino acids. CDR1 SGHDT and CDR2 YYEEEE come from the germline V gene. Trimming cost V 4 bases and J 6 bases; bases outside gene matches: 3. For the CDR3, the DNA is TGTGCCAGCAGCCGTAGCGGGAGGGCCAATGAGCAGTTCTTC. Amino acid sequence: CASSRSGRANEQFF.

The chain uses TRBV7-9 and TRBJ2-5; TRBD2 agrees at 8 bases. Germline CDR1 is SEHNR and CDR2 is FQNEAQ (reference sequence). V trimming: 3 bases; J trimming: 4 bases; junction bases outside the gene matches: 7. The CDR3 loop spans 15 amino acids. For the CDR3, the DNA is TGTGCCAGCAGCTTCGTGGGAGCGGGAGTAGAGACCCAGTACTTC. This codes for CASSFVGAGVETQYF.

Notes on this clone: The sample carries other DNA sequences with the same CDR3. The rearrangement uses TRBV5-1 and TRBJ1-1; D is undetermined. V lost 0 bases and J 5 bases, leaving 8 bases between the germline ends. The length of the CDR3 is 13 residues. CDR1 and CDR2 from the germline V gene are SGHRS and YFSETQ. The CDR3: CASSLGRDTEAFF. DNA of the CDR3: TGCGCCAGCAGCTTGGGGAGGGATACTGAAGCTTTCTTT. The full variable domain, its missing parts supplied by reference TRBV5-1 and TRBJ1-1, is KAGVTQTPRYLIKTRGQQVTLSCSPISGHRSVSWYQQTPGQGLQFLFEYFSETQRNKGNFPGRFSGRQFSNSRSEMNVSTLELGDSALYLCASSLGRDTEAFFGQGTRLTVV.